The 9 T cell receptor beta chains given below trace back to one sample, sequenced in a study of blood T cells in healthy people across ages. The authors ran a second PCR of roughly 6 to 12 cycles using a sample-barcoded 5' primer and a J-beta primer mix. Each CDR3 protein gets one entry after TCRdb re-called the 5' RACE reads with MiXCR. The data hold about 1.6 million distinct CDR3 sequences, with about 32% observed a single time. Sequencing was performed on blood. These receptors originate from a woman aged 25 to 45 in good health.

V is TRBV15 and J is TRBJ1-2; the D gene is possibly TRBD1 (6 bases). The CDR3 consists of 17 residues. V was clipped by 0 bases and J by 9 bases, with 23 bases between them. In germline, CDR1 is LNHNV, CDR2 YYDKDF (reference sequence). The DNA for the CDR3 is TGTGCCACCAGCAGAGATCGCCTCGACCGGGACAAGATCCGCTACACCTTC. Protein: CATSRDRLDRDKIRYTF.

This clonotype has a count of ten or more. V and J are TRBV4-1 and TRBJ2-7; D is perhaps TRBD1 (6 bases). CDR1 and CDR2 (germline): MGHRA, YSYEKL. The CDR3 length is 14 residues. Trimming cost V 0 bases and J 6 bases, with 12 bases left between them. The CDR3 DNA sequence: TGCGCCAGCAGCCAAGAAACAGGGTTTTCCGAGCAGTACTTC. It translates to CASSQETGFSEQYF.

This clonotype appeared a few times. The genes are TRBV5-1 and TRBJ2-5; D gene ambiguous. The CDR3 is 14 amino acids. V was shortened by 0 bases and J by 2 bases, with 8 bases between the two germline ends. From germline, CDR1 is SGHRS and CDR2 YFSETQ. The CDR3 nucleotides read TGCGCCAGCAGCTTGGGGCAAATGCAAGAGACCCAGTACTTC. Residues: CASSLGQMQETQYF.

In DNA form, the CDR3 reads TGTGCCAGCAGCCCAACTCCGGGAGCGGTGCATGGCTACACCTTC. It yields the protein CASSPTPGAVHGYTF. The chain recombines TRBV27 with TRBJ1-2; D unresolved. The CDR3 spans 15 residues. Germline CDR1 and CDR2: MNHEY and SMNVEV (reference sequence). The V end was cut by 6 bases, the J end by 6 bases, with 20 bases between.

The gene calls are TRBV7-3 and TRBJ2-1; 12 bases match TRBD2. Germline V gives CDR1 SGHTA, CDR2 FQGTGA. The CDR3 runs 17 residues. The V gene end was trimmed by 5 bases and the J gene end by 1 base; junction bases not matched to a gene: 6. The CDR3 DNA is TGTGCCAGCAGCCGAACGGGACTAGCGGGTTCCTACAATGAGCAGTTCTTC. This encodes CASSRTGLAGSYNEQFF.

This sequence joins TRBV30 and TRBJ2-5, with TRBD1 identical over 7 bases. The trim removed 2 bases at V and 4 bases at J, leaving 10 bases unmatched. Germline CDR1 is GTSNPN and CDR2 is SVGIG (reference sequence). This CDR3 has 15 residues. This CDR3 reads CAWSPLTGVGETQYF. CDR3 nucleotides: TGTGCCTGGAGTCCACTAACAGGGGTTGGAGAGACCCAGTACTTC. Full variable domain (rest looked up from reference TRBV30 and TRBJ2-5): SQTIHQWPATLVQPVGSPLSLECTVEGTSNPNLYWYRQAAGRGLQLLFYSVGIGQISSEVPQNLSASRPQDRQFILSSKKLLLSDSGFYLCAWSPLTGVGETQYFGPGTRLLVL.

The rearrangement uses TRBV10-3 and TRBJ2-7; 14 positions match TRBD2. With 7 bases clipped from V and 5 bases from J, the junction kept 7 bases outside the gene matches. This CDR3 comprises 15 residues. Germline loops: CDR1 ENHRY, CDR2 SYGVKD. CDR3: CAITRTSGRTNEQYF. In DNA form, the CDR3 reads TGTGCCATCACTAGGACTAGCGGGAGGACTAACGAGCAGTACTTC.

This clonotype was seen ten or more times. The V and J genes are TRBV5-1 and TRBJ2-5; 11 nucleotides agree with TRBD1. V was clipped by 6 bases and J by 5 bases; unmatched bases: 6. Germline V lookup: CDR1 SGHRS, CDR2 YFSETQ. CDR3 length: 14 amino acids. The CDR3 region has the DNA TGCGCCAGCACCACCCGGACAGGGGGCGAGACCCAGTACTTC. This translates into CASTTRTGGETQYF.

V and J are TRBV30 and TRBJ2-7; TRBD1 might be the D (5 bases). The CDR3 has 14 residues. V lost 2 bases and J lost 2, with 13 bases in between. From germline, CDR1 is GTSNPN and CDR2 SVGIG (reference sequence). The CDR3 DNA is TGTGCCTGGAGTAGAAGGGGTTTACCCTACGAGCAGTACTTC. Its translation is CAWSRRGLPYEQYF.